Listed below are T cell receptor beta chains from one sample, sequenced in a study of control samples from healthy donors and cancer patients. TCRdb's table, derived via immunoSEQ multiplex PCR, lists solely in-frame clones and lacks some. The repertoire holds fewer than 150,000 clones, with around 90% as singletons. Sequences were obtained from blood. The receptors derive from a man aged 18 to 29 in good health. Both conserved end residues are part of each CDR3. D genes are given only for firm matches. Rows give clone size only sometimes, using once, few, many, or a class for an expanded clone.

d_call j_call clone_size v_call cdr3_aa cdr3_nt
TRBD1 TRBJ2-7 few TRBV5-1 CASRGQGRLSEAYEQYF TGCGCCAGCAGAGGACAGGGCCGCCTTTCAGAGGCCTACGAGCAGTACTTC
TRBD1 TRBJ1-6 - TRBV4-2 CASRQGADNSPLHF TGTGCCAGCAGACAGGGGGCCGATAATTCACCCCTCCACTTT
TRBD1 TRBJ1-2 - TRBV9 CASSVSQGGSNYGYTF TGTGCCAGCAGCGTAAGTCAGGGGGGCTCCAACTATGGCTACACCTTC
- TRBJ1-4 - TRBV19 CASSARNEKLFF TGTGCCAGTAGTGCCCGAAATGAAAAACTGTTTTTT
- TRBJ1-6 - TRBV7-9 CASSSDNSPLHF TGTGCCAGCAGCTCGGATAATTCACCCCTCCACTTT
- TRBJ2-7 - TRBV7-9 CASSLAGDRREQYF TGTGCCAGCAGCTTAGCGGGGGACCGGCGGGAGCAGTACTTC
- TRBJ1-4 - TRBV19 CASSLSNGREKLFF TGTGCCAGTAGTCTCTCAAACGGACGGGAAAAACTGTTTTTT
- TRBJ1-3 - TRBV19 CASSLYGTAGNTIYF TGTGCCAGTAGTCTCTACGGGACGGCTGGAAACACCATATATTTT
TRBD2 TRBJ2-1 - TRBV28 CASSFLPQGGKQFF TGTGCCAGCAGTTTCCTTCCTCAGGGAGGGAAGCAGTTCTTC
- TRBJ2-1 - TRBV11-3 CASSSRHTDNEQFF TGTGCCAGCAGCTCCCGACACACAGACAATGAGCAGTTCTTC
TRBD1 TRBJ2-7 - TRBV2 CASSDGTVYEQYF TGTGCCAGCAGCGATGGGACAGTCTACGAGCAGTACTTC
TRBD1 TRBJ2-7 - TRBV6-6 CASSPGQGDVQAYEQYF TGTGCCAGCAGTCCGGGACAGGGGGACGTTCAGGCCTACGAGCAGTACTTC
- TRBJ1-5 - TRBV19 CASKKGNQPQHF TGTGCCAGTAAAAAGGGCAATCAGCCCCAGCATTTT
- TRBJ2-1 - TRBV19 CASRTGSLDEQFF TGTGCCAGTAGAACAGGGAGTTTGGATGAGCAGTTCTTC
- TRBJ1-1 - TRBV5-1 CASSLGTSNTEAFF TGCGCCAGCAGCCTCGGGACATCGAACACTGAAGCTTTCTTT
- TRBJ2-7 - TRBV11-3 CASSLEFGESYEQYF TGTGCCAGCAGCTTAGAGTTTGGGGAGTCCTACGAGCAGTACTTC
- TRBJ1-1 - TRBV5-3 CARSLGTENTEAFF TGTGCCAGAAGCTTGGGGACAGAGAACACTGAAGCTTTCTTT
TRBD1 TRBJ1-2 - TRBV2 CASSGTGEGYGYTF TGTGCCAGCAGTGGGACAGGGGAGGGCTATGGCTACACCTTC
TRBD1 TRBJ1-2 - TRBV2 CASRLLDRVYGYTF TGTGCCAGCCGACTTCTTGACAGGGTCTATGGCTACACCTTC
TRBD1 TRBJ2-2 - TRBV9 CASSPRTGGSTGELFF TGTGCCAGCAGCCCCCGGACAGGGGGCTCCACCGGGGAGCTGTTTTTT
TRBD1 TRBJ2-5 - TRBV27 CASSLSSGGWETQYF TGTGCCAGCAGTTTGTCATCAGGGGGCTGGGAGACCCAGTACTTC
- TRBJ2-6 - TRBV7-3 CASSLDISGANVLTF TGTGCCAGCAGCTTAGACATCTCTGGGGCCAACGTCCTGACTTTC